This T cell receptor (beta chain) emerged from a study of blood T cell repertoires in COVID-19. Study at large: PBMCs, B-cell-depleted T cells, or T cells provided the cDNA or gDNA that made up the material.

Germline V gene lookup returns CDR1 SNHLY and CDR2 FYNNEI. Trimming at V came to 1 base and at J to 2 bases, leaving 4 bases not matched to a gene. The length of the CDR3 is 15 residues. Generated by immunoSEQ multiplex PCR, the TCRdb table keeps only in-frame clones and is missing some. The profile shows about 110,000 clones, about two thirds of them singletons. The rearrangement uses TRBV2 and TRBJ1-2, with TRBD1 matching over 7 bases. The specimen sequenced was peripheral blood. This sequence originates from a woman aged 40-49 years with acute or convalescent COVID-19. Here the CDR3 DNA reads TGTGCCAGCAGTGAAGTCGGCAGGGGGAACTATGGCTACACCTTC. As protein: CASSEVGRGNYGYTF. The entire variable domain, with the rest obtained from reference TRBV2 and TRBJ1-2, is as follows: EPEVTQTPSHQVTQMGQEVILRCVPISNHLYFYWYRQILGQKVEFLVSFYNNEISEKSEIFDDQFSVERPDGSNFTLKIRSTKLEDSAMYFCASSEVGRGNYGYTFGSGTRLTVV.